The entry that follows covers one T cell receptor beta chain sequence. Its antigen remains unknown. This entry is derived from a study of T cell responses to AZD1222 COVID-19 vaccine. Only in-frame clones appear in the TCRdb table, and some are missing; sequencing was by immunoSEQ multiplex PCR. The profile covers roughly 150,000 clones, with roughly 88% appearing a single time and approximately 6.2% taken by the ten largest. Study-wide results and limits: Scientists sampled the repertoires only once the peak T cell response had passed. Two AZD1222 administrations were followed by greater Spike-specific TCR breadth and depth.

This receptor was identified in an adult who received the AZD1222 COVID-19 vaccine. The sample consisted of peripheral blood, taken 28 days after the second AZD1222 dose.

The CDR3 is CASSLGLIGINEQFF. The CDR3 nucleotides read TGTGCCAGCAGCTTAGGCCTCATCGGCATCAATGAGCAGTTCTTC. The rearrangement links TRBV11-2 to TRBJ2-1; D uncertain. With 1 base removed from V and 6 bases from J, the gap between germline ends came to 13 bases. The CDR3 runs to 15 residues. Germline V CDR1 and CDR2: SGHAT, FQNNGV.